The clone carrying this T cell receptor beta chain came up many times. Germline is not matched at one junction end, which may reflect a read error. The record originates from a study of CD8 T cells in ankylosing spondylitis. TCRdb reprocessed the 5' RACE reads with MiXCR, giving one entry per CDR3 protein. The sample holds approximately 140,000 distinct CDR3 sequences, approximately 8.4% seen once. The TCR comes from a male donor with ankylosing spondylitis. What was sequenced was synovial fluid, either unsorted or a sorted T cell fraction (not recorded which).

For the CDR3, the DNA is TGTGCTAGCAGCTTAGGGGGCCTGGTAGAGACCCAGTACTTC. It specifies CASSLGGLVETQYF. The gene calls are TRBV7-7 and TRBJ2-5; 7 positions agree with TRBD1. Looked up from germline, CDR1 is SSHAT and CDR2 is FNYEAQ (reference sequence). The CDR3 is made up of 14 amino acids.